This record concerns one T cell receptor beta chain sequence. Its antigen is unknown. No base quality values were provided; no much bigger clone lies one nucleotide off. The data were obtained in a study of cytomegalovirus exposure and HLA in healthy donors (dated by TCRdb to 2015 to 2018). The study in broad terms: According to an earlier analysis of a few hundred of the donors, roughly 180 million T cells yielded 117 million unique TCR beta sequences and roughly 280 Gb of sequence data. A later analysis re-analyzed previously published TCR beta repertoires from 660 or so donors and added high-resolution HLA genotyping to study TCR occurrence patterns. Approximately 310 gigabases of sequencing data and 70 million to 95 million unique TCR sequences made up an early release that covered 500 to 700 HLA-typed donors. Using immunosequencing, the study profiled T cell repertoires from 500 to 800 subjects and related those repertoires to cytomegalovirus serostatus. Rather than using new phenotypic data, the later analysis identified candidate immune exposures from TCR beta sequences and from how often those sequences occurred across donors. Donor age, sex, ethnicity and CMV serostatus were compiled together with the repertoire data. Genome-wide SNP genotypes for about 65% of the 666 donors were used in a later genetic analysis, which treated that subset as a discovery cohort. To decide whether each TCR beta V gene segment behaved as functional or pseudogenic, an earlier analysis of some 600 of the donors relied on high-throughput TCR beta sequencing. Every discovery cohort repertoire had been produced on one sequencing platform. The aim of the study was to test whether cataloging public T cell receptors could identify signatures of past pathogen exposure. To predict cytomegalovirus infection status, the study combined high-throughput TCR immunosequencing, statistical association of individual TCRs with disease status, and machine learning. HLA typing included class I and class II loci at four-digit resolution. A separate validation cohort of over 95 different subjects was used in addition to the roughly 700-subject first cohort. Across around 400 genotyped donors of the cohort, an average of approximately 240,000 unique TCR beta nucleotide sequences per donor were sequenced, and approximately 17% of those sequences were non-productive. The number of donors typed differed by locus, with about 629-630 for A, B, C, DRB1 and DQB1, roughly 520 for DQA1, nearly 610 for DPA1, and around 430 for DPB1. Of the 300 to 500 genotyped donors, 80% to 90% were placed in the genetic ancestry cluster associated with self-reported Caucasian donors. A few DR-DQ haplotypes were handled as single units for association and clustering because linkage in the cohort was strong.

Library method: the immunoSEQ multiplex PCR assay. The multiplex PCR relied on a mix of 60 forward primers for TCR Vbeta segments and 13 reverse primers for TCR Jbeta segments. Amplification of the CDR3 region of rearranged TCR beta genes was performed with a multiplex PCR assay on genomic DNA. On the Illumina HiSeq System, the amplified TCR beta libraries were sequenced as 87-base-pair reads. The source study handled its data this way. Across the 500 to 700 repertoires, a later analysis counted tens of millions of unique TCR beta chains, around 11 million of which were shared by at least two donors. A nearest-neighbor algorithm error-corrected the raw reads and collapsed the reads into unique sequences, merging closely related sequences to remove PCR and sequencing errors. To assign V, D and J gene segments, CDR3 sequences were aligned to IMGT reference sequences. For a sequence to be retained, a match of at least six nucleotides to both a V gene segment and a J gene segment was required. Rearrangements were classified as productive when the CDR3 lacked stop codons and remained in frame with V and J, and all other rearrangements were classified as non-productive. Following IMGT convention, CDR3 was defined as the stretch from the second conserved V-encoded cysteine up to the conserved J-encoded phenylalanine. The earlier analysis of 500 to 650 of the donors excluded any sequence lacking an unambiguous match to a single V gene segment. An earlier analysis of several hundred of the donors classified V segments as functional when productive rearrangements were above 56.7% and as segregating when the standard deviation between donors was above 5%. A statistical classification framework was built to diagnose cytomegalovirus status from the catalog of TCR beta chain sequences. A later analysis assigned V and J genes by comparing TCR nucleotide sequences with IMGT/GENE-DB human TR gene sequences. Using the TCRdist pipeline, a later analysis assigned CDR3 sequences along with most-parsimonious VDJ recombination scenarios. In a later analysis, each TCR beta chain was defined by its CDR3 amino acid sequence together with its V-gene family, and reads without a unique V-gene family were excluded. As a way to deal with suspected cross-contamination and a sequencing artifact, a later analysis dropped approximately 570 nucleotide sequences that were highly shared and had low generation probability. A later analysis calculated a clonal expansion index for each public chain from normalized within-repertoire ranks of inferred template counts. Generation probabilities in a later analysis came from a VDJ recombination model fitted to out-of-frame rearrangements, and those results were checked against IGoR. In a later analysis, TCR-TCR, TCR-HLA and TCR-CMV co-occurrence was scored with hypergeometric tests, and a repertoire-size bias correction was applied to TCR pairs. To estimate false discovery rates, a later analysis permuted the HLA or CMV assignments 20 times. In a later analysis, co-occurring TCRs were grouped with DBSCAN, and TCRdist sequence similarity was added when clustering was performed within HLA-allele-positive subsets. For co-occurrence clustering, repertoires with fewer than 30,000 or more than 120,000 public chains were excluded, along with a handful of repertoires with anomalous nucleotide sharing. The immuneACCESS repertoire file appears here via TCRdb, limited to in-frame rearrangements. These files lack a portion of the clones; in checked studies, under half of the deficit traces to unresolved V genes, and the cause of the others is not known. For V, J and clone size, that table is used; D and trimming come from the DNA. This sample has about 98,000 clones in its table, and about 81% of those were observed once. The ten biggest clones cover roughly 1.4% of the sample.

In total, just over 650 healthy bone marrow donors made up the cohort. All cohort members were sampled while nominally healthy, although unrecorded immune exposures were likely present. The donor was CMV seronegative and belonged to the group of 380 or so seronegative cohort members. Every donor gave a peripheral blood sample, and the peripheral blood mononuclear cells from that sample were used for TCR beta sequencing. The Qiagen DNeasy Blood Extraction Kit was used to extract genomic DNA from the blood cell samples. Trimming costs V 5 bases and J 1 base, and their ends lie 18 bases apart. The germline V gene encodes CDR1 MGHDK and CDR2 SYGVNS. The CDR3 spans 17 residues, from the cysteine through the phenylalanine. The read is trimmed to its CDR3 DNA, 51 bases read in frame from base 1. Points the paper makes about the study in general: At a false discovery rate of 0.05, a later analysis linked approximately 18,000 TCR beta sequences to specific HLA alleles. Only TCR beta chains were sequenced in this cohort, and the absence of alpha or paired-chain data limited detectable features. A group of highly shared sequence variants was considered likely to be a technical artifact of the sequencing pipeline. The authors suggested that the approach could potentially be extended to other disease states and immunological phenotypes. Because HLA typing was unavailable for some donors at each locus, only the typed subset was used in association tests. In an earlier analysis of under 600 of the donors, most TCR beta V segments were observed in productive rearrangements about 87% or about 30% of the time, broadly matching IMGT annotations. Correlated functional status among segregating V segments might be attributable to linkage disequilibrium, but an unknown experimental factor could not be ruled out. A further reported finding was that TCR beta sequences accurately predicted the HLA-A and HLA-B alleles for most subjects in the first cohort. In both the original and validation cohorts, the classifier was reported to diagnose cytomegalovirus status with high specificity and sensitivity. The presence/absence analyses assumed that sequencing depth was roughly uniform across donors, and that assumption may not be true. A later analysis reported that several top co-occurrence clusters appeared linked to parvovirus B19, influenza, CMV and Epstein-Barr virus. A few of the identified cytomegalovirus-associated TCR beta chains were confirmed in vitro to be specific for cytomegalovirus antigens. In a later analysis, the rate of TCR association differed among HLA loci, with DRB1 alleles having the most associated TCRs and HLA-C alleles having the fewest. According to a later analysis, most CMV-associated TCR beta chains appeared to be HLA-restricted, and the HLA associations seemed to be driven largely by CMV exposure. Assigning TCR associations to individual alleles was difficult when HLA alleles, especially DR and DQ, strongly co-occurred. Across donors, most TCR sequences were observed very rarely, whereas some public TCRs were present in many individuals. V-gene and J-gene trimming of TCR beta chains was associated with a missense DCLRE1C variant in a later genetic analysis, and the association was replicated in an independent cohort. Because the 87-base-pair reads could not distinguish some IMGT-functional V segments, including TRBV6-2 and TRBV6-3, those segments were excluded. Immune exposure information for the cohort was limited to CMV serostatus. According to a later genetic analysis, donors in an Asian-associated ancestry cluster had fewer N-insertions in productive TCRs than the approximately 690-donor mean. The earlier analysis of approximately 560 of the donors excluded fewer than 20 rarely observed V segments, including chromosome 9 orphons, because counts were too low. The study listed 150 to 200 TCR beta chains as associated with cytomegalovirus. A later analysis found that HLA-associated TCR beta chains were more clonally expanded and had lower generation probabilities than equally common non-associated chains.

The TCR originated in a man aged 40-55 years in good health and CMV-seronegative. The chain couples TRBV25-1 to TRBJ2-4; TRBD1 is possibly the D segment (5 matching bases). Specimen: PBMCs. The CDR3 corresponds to CASSLFRWGCAKNIQYF. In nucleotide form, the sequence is TGTGCCAGCAGTTTGTTTCGATGGGGCTGTGCCAAAAACATTCAGTACTTC.